This T cell receptor beta chain was sequenced for a study of cytomegalovirus exposure and HLA in healthy donors. A word on this clone: Antigen specificity is unknown. This may arise from a read error, as a much more abundant clone is one base away.

The validation cohort, a group of 90 to 150 subjects, included the donors and was separate from the approximately 680-subject first cohort. Whole-study results and caveats: It was reported that the classifier diagnosed cytomegalovirus status with high specificity and sensitivity in both the original and validation cohorts. Through in vitro validation, a few CMV-associated chains were shown to be specific for CMV antigens. TCR clusters originating in the first cohort tended to co-occur in the approximately 120 validation repertoires, according to a later analysis.

The protocol was immunoSEQ multiplex PCR, while the TCRdb copy is restricted to in-frame clones and leaves out a portion. The data show fewer than 250,000 clones, 86% seen once. What was sequenced was PBMCs. The origin of this receptor is a woman between 18 and 29 years old in good health and CMV-seronegative.

The chain's CDR3 is CASSVTGGEQYF. CDR3 bases: TGTGCCAGCAGCGTGACAGGGGGCGAGCAGTACTTC. The chain combines TRBV7-3 with TRBJ2-7; 9 nucleotides match TRBD1. V lost 5 bases to trimming and J lost 6 bases; unmatched junction nucleotides: 2. Germline CDR1 reads SGHTA; CDR2 reads FQGTGA. This CDR3 region has 12 residues.